The 26 T cell receptor beta chains below were found in one sample sequenced in a study of graft-versus-host responses after intestinal transplantation. These TCRs are of unknown antigen specificity. Here immunoSEQ multiplex PCR was the method, and the copy in TCRdb shows in-frame clones only, minus some. This sample has around 100,000 clones; 91% occur once, and the top ten carry about 0.18%. The sample in question was unstimulated CD4+ T cells sorted from spleen or lymph node cells, obtained before transplant. The receptors come from a human donor who was the organ donor for an intestinal transplant.

This sequence joins TRBV27 and TRBJ2-1; a possible D gene is TRBD1 (5 bases). From germline, CDR1 is MNHEY and CDR2 SMNVEV (reference sequence). V was cut by 2 bases and J by 9 bases, with 8 bases left in between. The CDR3 consists of 12 residues. The CDR3 is CASSLRGTEQFF. The CDR3 DNA sequence: TGTGCCAGCAGTTTAAGGGGTACTGAGCAGTTCTTC.

This clone was found once. The chain is built from TRBV18 and TRBJ2-1; 9 bases fit TRBD2. Germline V lookup: CDR1 KGHSH, CDR2 LQKENI. CDR3 size: 16 residues. The V gene end was trimmed by 1 base and the J gene end by 4 bases; junction bases not matched to a gene: 5. The CDR3 nucleotides are TGTGCCAGCTCACCACTGCGGGGGGGGTCTTACAATGAGCAGTTCTTC. Translating it yields CASSPLRGGSYNEQFF. The full variable domain, rest sourced from reference TRBV18 and TRBJ2-1, is NAGVMQNPRHLVRRRGQEARLRCSPMKGHSHVYWYRQLPEEGLKFMVYLQKENIIDESGMPKERFSAEFPKEGPSILRIQQVVRGDSAAYFCASSPLRGGSYNEQFFGPGTRLTVL.

This sequence joins TRBV7-2 and TRBJ2-5, with D perhaps matching TRBD2 (5 bases). The DNA matches TRBJ2-7 better at its end, which makes the J call doubtful. The CDR3 extends over 16 amino acids. Germline V gene lookup returns CDR1 SGHTA and CDR2 FQGNSA. Here the CDR3 DNA reads TGTGCCAGCAGCTTAGTAGGCGGGTCATTCTCCTACGAGCAGTACTTC. Translating it yields CASSLVGGSFSYEQYF.

V and J are TRBV6-4 and TRBJ1-2; 7 bases line up with TRBD1. The V gene end was trimmed by 3 bases and the J gene end by 1 base; junction bases not matched to a gene: 17. CDR1 and CDR2 (germline): MRHNA, SNTAGT. The CDR3 is 19 amino acids. CDR3 protein: CASSEGEQTGSLFNYGYTF. CDR3 DNA sequence: TGTGCCAGCAGTGAGGGGGAACAGACAGGGTCGCTTTTTAACTATGGCTACACCTTC.

The chain combines TRBV19 with TRBJ2-7; 7 nucleotides agree with TRBD2. The CDR3 totals 15 residues. After removal of 0 bases from V and 8 bases from J, the junction contained 10 bases not matched to a gene. In germline, CDR1 is LNHDA, CDR2 SQIVND (reference sequence). The CDR3 DNA reads TGTGCCAGTAGTATAGATTTGAGGCTAGCGGAAAAGCAGTACTTC. It translates to CASSIDLRLAEKQYF. The full variable domain, its missing parts supplied by reference TRBV19 and TRBJ2-7, is DGGITQSPKYLFRKEGQNVTLSCEQNLNHDAMYWYRQDPGQGLRLIYYSQIVNDFQKGDIAEGYSVSREKKESFPLTVTSAQKNPTAFYLCASSIDLRLAEKQYFGPGTRLTVT.

This rearrangement joins TRBV7-3 to TRBJ2-1, with 8 bases that match TRBD1. V lost 5 bases, J lost 7 bases, and 4 bases stayed unmatched. Germline CDR1 reads SGHTA; CDR2 reads FQGTGA. This CDR3 spans 13 amino acids. The CDR3 region is CASSRTGINEQFF. The CDR3, as DNA: TGTGCCAGCAGCCGGACAGGGATTAATGAGCAGTTCTTC.

The rearrangement uses TRBV29-1 and TRBJ2-2; TRBD1 matches 7 bases. The CDR3 contains 14 residues. V was clipped by 4 bases and J by 6 bases; unmatched bases: 8. Germline V CDR1 and CDR2: SQVTM, ANQGSEA. The CDR3 region has the DNA TGCAGCGTTGGAAGGGGGCGCGGCTCCGGGGAGCTGTTTTTT. Translating gives CSVGRGRGSGELFF.

This rearrangement joins TRBV4-2 to TRBJ1-2, with D perhaps TRBD1 (6 bases). V was cut by 4 bases and J by 4 bases, with 22 bases left in between. The CDR3 totals 17 residues. Per the germline V gene, CDR1 is LGHNA and CDR2 is YNFKEQ. The CDR3 DNA follows: TGTGCCAGCAGCCTACACCCTACGACAGGCCGAGGCTATGGCTACACCTTC. This codes for CASSLHPTTGRGYGYTF.

This chain uses TRBV30 with TRBJ2-5; 10 bases align to TRBD1. Germline assignment: CDR1 GTSNPN and CDR2 SVGIG (reference sequence). The CDR3 covers 14 residues. Trimming took 0 bases from V and 4 from J; bases not matched to a gene: 2. DNA for the CDR3: TGTGCCTGGAGTGTCAGACAGGGGGCAGAGACCCAGTACTTC. Protein product: CAWSVRQGAETQYF. Supplemented by reference TRBV30 and TRBJ2-5, the full variable domain reads SQTIHQWPATLVQPVGSPLSLECTVEGTSNPNLYWYRQAAGRGLQLLFYSVGIGQISSEVPQNLSASRPQDRQFILSSKKLLLSDSGFYLCAWSVRQGAETQYFGPGTRLLVL.

This clone was found once. The rearrangement links TRBV7-9 to TRBJ2-2, with D hard to call. The ends were cut back, 5 bases at V and 5 bases at J, with 9 bases in the middle. CDR3 length equals 13 residues. Germline-derived CDR1 and CDR2 are SEHNR and FQNEAQ (reference sequence). The CDR3 sequence is CASSPSRTGELFF. The CDR3 DNA sequence: TGTGCCAGCAGCCCGAGCCGGACCGGGGAGCTGTTTTTT.

The chain combines TRBV7-2 with TRBJ1-6; D might be TRBD1 (5 bases). The CDR3 is made up of 17 amino acids. V was trimmed by 2 bases and J by 7 bases, leaving 18 bases between them. The V gene's germline CDR1 is SGHTA and CDR2 FQGNSA. In DNA form, the CDR3 reads TGTGCCAGCAGCTTACGGGGGGAGATGTCGCGGAATTCACCCCTCCACTTT. Translation gives CASSLRGEMSRNSPLHF.

The gene calls are TRBV15 and TRBJ2-7; D may be TRBD1 (6 bases). Germline V CDR1 and CDR2: LNHNV, YYDKDF (reference sequence). V lost 5 bases, J lost 6 bases, and 14 bases lay in between. The CDR3 contains 13 residues. CDR3 sequence (DNA): TGTGCCACCAGCCTAAGACAGGTTAGCGAGCAGTACTTC. Its protein is CATSLRQVSEQYF.

The chain employs TRBV30 and TRBJ2-3, with TRBD2 matching 11 bases. Per the germline V gene, CDR1 is GTSNPN and CDR2 is SVGIG (reference sequence). V lost 0 bases and J lost 2; bases outside the gene matches: 4. The CDR3 is 16 amino acids. For the CDR3, the DNA is TGTGCCTGGAGTGTAGGTAGCGGGGGGGTCACAGATACGCAGTATTTT. The encoded protein is CAWSVGSGGVTDTQYF.

The V call is TRBV7-2, the J call TRBJ1-5, with D maybe TRBD1 (5 bases). With 2 bases removed from V and 0 bases from J, the gap between germline ends came to 8 bases. This CDR3 is 15 amino acids long. Germline CDR1 and CDR2: SGHTA and FQGNSA. CDR3 coding DNA: TGTGCCAGCAGCTTACTTCAGGGTAGCAATCAGCCCCAGCATTTT. Residues: CASSLLQGSNQPQHF.

V gene TRBV11-2 combines with J gene TRBJ1-2, with 12 bases lining up with TRBD1. J lost 6 bases, V lost 1 base, and 3 bases had no gene match. The CDR3 sequence is 15 residues long. Germline V lookup: CDR1 SGHAT, CDR2 FQNNGV. The CDR3 region has the DNA TGTGCCAGCAGCTTAGGGGGACAGGGGGCGCATGGCTACACCTTC. It translates to CASSLGGQGAHGYTF.

The rearrangement joins TRBV18 to TRBJ2-3; 9 bases map to TRBD1. The trim removed 3 bases at V and 3 bases at J, leaving 4 bases unmatched. This CDR3 contains 15 residues. The germline CDR1 and CDR2 sequences are KGHSH and LQKENI. CDR3 sequence: CASSPTGGRTDTQYF. For the CDR3, the DNA is TGTGCCAGCTCACCCACAGGGGGCCGGACAGATACGCAGTATTTT. Looking up the rest from reference TRBV18 and TRBJ2-3 gives the full variable domain: NAGVMQNPRHLVRRRGQEARLRCSPMKGHSHVYWYRQLPEEGLKFMVYLQKENIIDESGMPKERFSAEFPKEGPSILRIQQVVRGDSAAYFCASSPTGGRTDTQYFGPGTRLTVL.

This clone was picked up a small number of times. J is TRBJ2-7 and V is TRBV19, with D perhaps matching TRBD1 (6 bases). V lost 6 bases and J lost 1, with 16 bases in between. In germline, CDR1 is LNHDA, CDR2 SQIVND (reference sequence). This CDR3 comprises 15 residues. The CDR3, as DNA: TGTGCCAGTAGCCCCCTCGGTGGACAGTCCTACGAGCAGTACTTC. Its protein is CASSPLGGQSYEQYF.

This chain uses TRBV7-9 with TRBJ1-5; TRBD1 agrees at 7 bases. Germline V gene sequence: CDR1 SEHNR, CDR2 FQNEAQ (reference sequence). CDR3 length: 14 amino acids. Trimming cost V 5 bases and J 3 bases; bases outside gene matches: 4. CDR3 sequence: CASSRTGDNQPQHF. CDR3 bases: TGTGCCAGCAGCCGCACAGGGGACAATCAGCCCCAGCATTTT.

The CDR3 spells CASSLTGSSYNEQFF. The CDR3 bases are TGTGCCAGCAGCCTAACAGGGAGCTCCTACAATGAGCAGTTCTTC. V is TRBV4-2 and J is TRBJ2-1; possibly TRBD1 for D (6 bases). The CDR3 consists of 15 residues. V shed 4 bases and J shed 0 bases, with 10 bases lying between them. Germline CDR1 and CDR2: LGHNA and YNFKEQ.

The rearrangement uses TRBV5-1 and TRBJ2-3; 11 nucleotides line up with TRBD2. V lost 0 bases to trimming and J lost 8 bases; unmatched junction nucleotides: 5. This CDR3 comprises 15 residues. Germline V CDR1 and CDR2: SGHRS, YFSETQ. CDR3 bases: TGCGCCAGCAGCTTGGCTAGCGGGGGGTCGGGTACGCAGTATTTT. Its translation: CASSLASGGSGTQYF.

This chain connects TRBV5-1 to TRBJ1-4; D not certain. The CDR3 consists of 14 residues. Germline V CDR1 and CDR2: SGHRS, YFSETQ. Deletions cut 2 bases from V and 0 bases from J, with 5 bases between. CDR3 coding DNA: TGCGCCAGCAGCTTTCGTGCAACTAATGAAAAACTGTTTTTT. Protein product: CASSFRATNEKLFF.

In this sample, this clone turned up a few times. This chain joins TRBV10-3 and TRBJ1-1; perhaps TRBD1 as D (5 bases). V was shortened by 6 bases and J by 2 bases, with 13 bases between the two germline ends. Germline lookup yields CDR1 ENHRY and CDR2 SYGVKD. The CDR3 runs 14 residues. The chain's CDR3 is CAIRPTALNTEAFF. In nucleotides, the CDR3 is TGTGCCATCAGGCCGACAGCTCTTAACACTGAAGCTTTCTTT.

The chain employs TRBV4-2 and TRBJ1-3; no definite D call. Trimming removed 1 base from V and 0 bases from J, with 13 bases in between. This CDR3 is built from 17 residues. Germline V gives CDR1 LGHNA, CDR2 YNFKEQ. CDR3 DNA: TGTGCCAGCAGCCAAGGGAACAGTAATCCCTCTGGAAACACCATATATTTT. This sequence encodes CASSQGNSNPSGNTIYF.

This chain connects TRBV7-3 to TRBJ2-3; 8 positions match TRBD1. This CDR3 spans 16 amino acids. V trimming: 2 bases; J trimming: 2 bases; junction bases outside the gene matches: 6. Germline CDR1 and CDR2: SGHTA and FQGTGA. In nucleotides, the CDR3 is TGTGCCAGCAGCTTACTGGACAGGGACAACACAGATACGCAGTATTTT. Residues: CASSLLDRDNTDTQYF.

The chain uses TRBV18 and TRBJ2-7; TRBD1 matches 7 bases. Per the germline V gene, CDR1 is KGHSH and CDR2 is LQKENI. V dropped 3 bases and J dropped 2; count of bases not matched to a gene: 10. The CDR3 is 16 amino acids. In nucleotides, the CDR3 is TGTGCCAGCTCACCGATTTTAGGGGGCGCGACCTACGAGCAGTACTTC. This gives the protein CASSPILGGATYEQYF.

The rearrangement joins TRBV27 to TRBJ1-4; no clear D gene. The CDR3 spans 15 residues. Trimming took off 1 base at V and 0 bases at J, with 6 bases between the two ends. Germline V gives CDR1 MNHEY, CDR2 SMNVEV (reference sequence). In DNA form, the CDR3 reads TGTGCCAGCAGTTTATTCTTCTCAACTAATGAAAAACTGTTTTTT. Protein sequence: CASSLFFSTNEKLFF.